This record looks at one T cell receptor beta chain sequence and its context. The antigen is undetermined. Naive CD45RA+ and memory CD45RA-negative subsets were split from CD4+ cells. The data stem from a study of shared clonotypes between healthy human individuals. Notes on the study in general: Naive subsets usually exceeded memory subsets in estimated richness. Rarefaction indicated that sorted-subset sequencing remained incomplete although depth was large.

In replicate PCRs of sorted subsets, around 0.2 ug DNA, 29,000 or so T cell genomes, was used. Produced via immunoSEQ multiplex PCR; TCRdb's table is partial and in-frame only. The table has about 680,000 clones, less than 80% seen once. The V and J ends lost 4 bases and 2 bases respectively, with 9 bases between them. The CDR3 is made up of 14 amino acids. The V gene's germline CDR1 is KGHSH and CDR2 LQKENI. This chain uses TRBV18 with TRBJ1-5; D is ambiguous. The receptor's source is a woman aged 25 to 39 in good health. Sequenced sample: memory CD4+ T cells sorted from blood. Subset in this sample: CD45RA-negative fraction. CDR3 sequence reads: CASSQNERNQPQHF. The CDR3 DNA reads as TGTGCCAGCTCACAAAATGAGCGCAATCAGCCCCAGCATTTT.